This is a list of T cell receptor beta chains from one sample in a study of T cells in Graves' hyperthyroidism and ophthalmopathy. TCRdb re-called the multiplex PCR reads through MiXCR, storing one row per CDR3 protein. This repertoire shows approximately 600,000 distinct CDR3 sequences, approximately 14% found once; its top ten account for 4.3%. Sequences were obtained from blood. These receptor sequences come from a woman aged 40 to 50 with Graves' ophthalmopathy. Each CDR3 is given with its conserved first and last residue. The D gene is left open where the match is weak. Not every row has a clone size; where given, it reads once, few, many or a size class.

J: TRBJ2-2
D: -
V: TRBV6-8
size: many
CDR3: CASSKTANTGELFF
DNA: TGTGCCAGCAGTAAGACAGCAAACACCGGGGAGCTGTTTTTT

J: TRBJ2-2
D: TRBD1
V: TRBV19
size: many
CDR3: CASQGGYGELFF
DNA: TGTGCCAGTCAAGGGGGCTACGGGGAGCTGTTTTTT

J: TRBJ1-1
D: -
V: TRBV28
size: many
CDR3: CASSSQKGMNTEAFF
DNA: TGTGCCAGCAGTTCCCAGAAAGGCATGAACACTGAAGCTTTCTTT

J: TRBJ2-2
D: TRBD1
V: TRBV20-1
size: few
CDR3: CSARIGTGTGELFF
DNA: TGCAGTGCTAGAATCGGGACAGGCACCGGGGAGCTGTTTTTT

J: TRBJ2-7
D: -
V: TRBV7-7
size: many
CDR3: CASSFRPTGPEYF
DNA: TGTGCTAGCAGCTTCCGTCCCACAGGGCCGGAGTACTTC

J: TRBJ2-2
D: -
V: TRBV12-3/TRBV12-4
size: many
CDR3: CASSRVLEVNTGELFF
DNA: TGTGCCAGCAGCCGGGTCTTGGAGGTGAACACCGGGGAGCTGTTTTTT

J: TRBJ1-1
D: -
V: TRBV7-9
size: many
CDR3: CASSSYNSGNTEAFF
DNA: TGTGCCAGCAGCTCTTATAATTCAGGGAACACTGAAGCTTTCTTT

J: TRBJ2-7
D: -
V: TRBV7-6
size: many
CDR3: CASSLTVSNEQYF
DNA: TGTGCCAGCAGCTTAACAGTATCGAACGAGCAGTACTTC

J: TRBJ2-7
D: TRBD2
V: TRBV28
size: -
CDR3: CASRVAGGQNEQYF
DNA: TGTGCCAGCAGGGTAGCGGGAGGGCAGAACGAGCAGTACTTC

J: TRBJ2-5
D: -
V: TRBV6-1
size: many
CDR3: CASTEAGLMETQYF
DNA: TGTGCCAGCACCGAAGCCGGGTTGATGGAGACCCAGTACTTC

J: TRBJ2-7
D: -
V: TRBV29-1
size: many
CDR3: CSVGGTGTYEQYF
DNA: TGCAGCGTTGGAGGTACAGGAACCTACGAGCAGTACTTC

J: TRBJ1-1
D: TRBD1
V: TRBV28
size: many
CDR3: CASSSYRTGQPREAFF
DNA: TGTGCCAGCAGTTCGTACCGGACAGGACAACCCCGAGAAGCTTTCTTT

J: TRBJ1-1
D: -
V: TRBV4-2
size: few
CDR3: CASSPKGGGTEAFF
DNA: TGTGCCAGCAGCCCGAAGGGGGGCGGCACTGAAGCTTTCTTT

J: TRBJ2-5
D: TRBD2
V: TRBV28
size: many
CDR3: CASTSRSGRLEETQYF
DNA: TGTGCCAGCACATCCAGGAGCGGGAGACTGGAGGAGACCCAGTACTTC

J: TRBJ2-7
D: TRBD1
V: TRBV7-2
size: many
CDR3: CASSRGTGRTYEQYF
DNA: TGTGCCAGCAGCCGTGGGACAGGAAGAACCTACGAGCAGTACTTC

J: TRBJ2-6
D: TRBD1
V: TRBV6-2/TRBV6-3
size: once
CDR3: CASSYSGTGRGGANVLTF
DNA: TGTGCCAGCAGTTACTCCGGGACAGGGCGAGGTGGGGCCAACGTCCTGACTTTC

J: TRBJ2-4
D: -
V: TRBV11-2
size: many
CDR3: CASSLTRGGNIQYF
DNA: TGTGCCAGCAGCCTTACTAGGGGGGGAAACATTCAGTACTTC

J: TRBJ2-2
D: TRBD2
V: TRBV28
size: many
CDR3: CASSFERDFTGELFF
DNA: TGTGCCAGCAGTTTTGAGCGGGACTTCACCGGGGAGCTGTTTTTT

J: TRBJ2-7
D: -
V: TRBV6-2/TRBV6-3
size: many
CDR3: CASSYSPGLGVGYEQYF
DNA: TGTGCCAGCAGTTACTCCCCGGGACTGGGTGTAGGGTACGAGCAGTACTTC

J: TRBJ1-5
D: -
V: TRBV27
size: few
CDR3: CASSLSSRNQPQHF
DNA: TGTGCCAGCAGTTTATCCTCAAGAAATCAGCCCCAGCATTTT

J: TRBJ2-7
D: -
V: TRBV7-2
size: many
CDR3: CASRPGTVSYEQYF
DNA: TGTGCCAGCAGGCCTGGGACGGTCTCCTACGAGCAGTACTTC

J: TRBJ2-2
D: -
V: TRBV6-2/TRBV6-3
size: many
CDR3: CASGPIFREYTGELFF
DNA: TGTGCCAGCGGACCTATCTTCCGGGAATACACCGGGGAGCTGTTTTTT

J: TRBJ1-2
D: -
V: TRBV12-5
size: -
CDR3: CASGLGAPYGYTF
DNA: TGTGCTAGTGGTTTGGGGGCCCCCTATGGCTACACCTTC

J: TRBJ1-5
D: -
V: TRBV29-1
size: -
CDR3: CSVGEASNQPQHF
DNA: TGCAGCGTTGGCGAGGCTAGCAATCAGCCCCAGCATTTT